Below, 10 T cell receptor beta chains from the same sample are listed, as sequenced in a study of CD4 and CD8 cells across lung adenocarcinoma regions. TCRdb re-analysed the PCR reads in MiXCR, keeping a single row per CDR3 protein. The sample lists 7,500 or so distinct CDR3 sequences, 53% seen once, with 95% to 97% in the top ten. The sample taken for sequencing was CD8+ T cells from the center of a lung tumor. These receptors were taken from a male donor with lung adenocarcinoma. The CD4 and CD8 labels of this study may be unreliable.

The chain employs TRBV10-3 and TRBJ2-5; D tentatively fits TRBD1 or TRBD2 (6 bases each). Germline V gene sequence: CDR1 ENHRY, CDR2 SYGVKD. This CDR3 comprises 14 residues. CDR3: CAGIGGGDQETQYF. The CDR3, as DNA: TGTGCGGGGATCGGGGGCGGGGACCAAGAGACCCAGTACTTC.

This sequence joins TRBV6-1 and TRBJ2-4; D gene ambiguous. The DNA end is a closer match to TRBJ2-6, so the J assignment may be wrong. The CDR3 extends over 15 amino acids. Germline CDR1 MNHNS, CDR2 SASEGT. The CDR3 loop is CASSEGSSGANVLTF. The CDR3, as DNA: TGTGCCAGCAGTGAAGGATCCTCTGGGGCCAACGTCCTGACTTTC.

This clonotype was seen a few times. The CDR3 DNA reads as TGTGCCAGCAGTTCAACGGGACAGGGATGGAAGACCCAGTACTTC. It encodes CASSSTGQGWKTQYF. The gene calls are TRBV27 and TRBJ2-5; 9 nucleotides line up with TRBD1. V trimming: 4 bases; J trimming: 6 bases; junction bases outside the gene matches: 9. CDR3 length: 15 residues. Germline assignment: CDR1 MNHEY and CDR2 SMNVEV (reference sequence).

This chain uses TRBV10-3 with TRBJ2-3; 13 positions match TRBD2. Trimming removed 11 bases from V and 5 bases from J; junction bases left unmatched: 10. This CDR3 contains 15 residues. Germline lookup yields CDR1 ENHRY and CDR2 SYGVKD. CDR3 loop: CASGGLAGRGDTQYF. CDR3 DNA: TGTGCCTCAGGGGGACTAGCGGGACGTGGAGATACGCAGTATTTT.

CDR3 amino acids: CASSESGRANTGELFF. The CDR3 DNA reads TGCGCCAGCAGTGAGTCAGGGCGGGCGAACACCGGGGAGCTGTTTTTT. The chain has TRBV10-1 and TRBJ2-2; D is perhaps TRBD2 (5 bases). V was clipped by 0 bases and J by 0 bases, with 8 bases between them. CDR1 and CDR2 from the germline V gene are WNHNN and SYGVQD (reference sequence). CDR3 length equals 16 residues.

Worth noting for this clonotype: Because the CDR3's place on the DNA is in doubt, the DNA is left out and the CDR3 is given as listed by TCRdb. The chain links TRBV7-2 to TRBJ2-5; no DNA check was done on the table's D call, TRBD1. The CDR3 spans 14 residues, counting both ends. Germline V gene data show CDR1 as SGHTA and CDR2 as FQGNSA. CDR3 region: CASSLVRARETQYF.

This chain links TRBV6-5 with TRBJ2-7, with D maybe TRBD2 (5 bases). V lost 2 bases to trimming and J lost 4 bases, with 15 bases between them. The CDR3 length is 15 residues. Per the germline V gene, CDR1 is MNHEY and CDR2 is SVGAGI. The CDR3 sequence: CASSYGRGLEYEQYF. The CDR3 nucleotides read TGTGCCAGCAGTTACGGACGGGGTCTTGAATACGAGCAGTACTTC.

This clonotype was picked up one time. V is TRBV6-1 and J is TRBJ1-2; no reliable D call. V lost 0 bases to trimming and J lost 5 bases, with 25 bases between them. CDR3 length equals 19 residues. CDR1 and CDR2 from the germline V gene are MNHNS and SASEGT. The CDR3 region is CASSEARFAGSRVAYGYTF. The CDR3 DNA is TGTGCCAGCAGTGAAGCGAGGTTTGCTGGCAGCCGGGTGGCTTATGGCTACACCTTC.

This chain uses TRBV4-1 with TRBJ2-6, with D perhaps TRBD2 (5 bases). This CDR3 has 18 amino acids. The germline V gene encodes CDR1 MGHRA and CDR2 YSYEKL. Trimming took off 1 base at V and 0 bases at J, with 13 bases between the two ends. CDR3 in amino acids: CASSQVGLTNSGANVLTF. The CDR3 region has the DNA TGCGCCAGCAGCCAAGTAGGTTTGACTAACTCTGGGGCCAACGTCCTGACTTTC.

This clonotype came up a few times. The chain carries TRBV28 and TRBJ2-7, with D possibly being TRBD1 or TRBD2 (5 bases each). Germline-derived CDR1 and CDR2 are MDHEN and SYDVKM. CDR3 length equals 13 residues. Trimming stripped 5 bases from V and 4 bases from J, with 12 bases between. The CDR3, as DNA: TGTGCCAGCAGTCTACGGGGCCTTTACGAGCAGTACTTC. This codes for CASSLRGLYEQYF.